A selection of T cell receptor beta chains follows, all from one sample in a study of T cells in Graves' hyperthyroidism and ophthalmopathy. TCRdb reprocessed the multiplex PCR reads via MiXCR and lists one record per CDR3 protein. This table holds hundreds of thousands of distinct CDR3 sequences, approximately 40% found once. The sample was blood. These receptors were obtained from a man between 18 and 35 years old with Graves' hyperthyroidism. CDR3s include the opening cysteine and the closing phenylalanine or tryptophan. Fields, in order: J gene, clone size, V gene, D gene, CDR3 DNA, CDR3 protein. D genes are given only for firm matches. Clone size is stated in some rows and not others, as once, few, many or a class when expanded.

j_call: TRBJ2-7
clone_size: NA
v_call: TRBV7-9
d_call: NA
cdr3_nt: TGTGCCAGCAGCCCCGGGACGGACTCCCGCGAGCAGTACTTC
cdr3_aa: CASSPGTDSREQYF

j_call: TRBJ2-7
clone_size: few
v_call: TRBV7-8
d_call: NA
cdr3_nt: TGTGCCAGCAGCTTAAAGGGGCCCCCCTCCTACGAGCAGTACTTC
cdr3_aa: CASSLKGPPSYEQYF

j_call: TRBJ1-1
clone_size: many
v_call: TRBV6-1
d_call: NA
cdr3_nt: TGTGCCAGTATGTCACAGGGAAACACTGAAGCTTTCTTT
cdr3_aa: CASMSQGNTEAFF

j_call: TRBJ1-2
clone_size: few
v_call: TRBV29-1
d_call: NA
cdr3_nt: TGCAGCGTTGAAATGGTGGGGAGGAACTATGGCTACACCTTC
cdr3_aa: CSVEMVGRNYGYTF

j_call: TRBJ1-2
clone_size: many
v_call: TRBV5-1
d_call: TRBD1
cdr3_nt: TGCGCCAGCAGCTACAACAGGGGGGACTATGGCTACACCTTC
cdr3_aa: CASSYNRGDYGYTF

j_call: TRBJ1-5
clone_size: many
v_call: TRBV2
d_call: NA
cdr3_nt: TGTGCCAGCAGCGTGGAGAGCTCATATAGCAATCAGCCCCAGCATTTT
cdr3_aa: CASSVESSYSNQPQHF

j_call: TRBJ1-3
clone_size: NA
v_call: TRBV6-5
d_call: TRBD1
cdr3_nt: TGTGCCAGCAGTACTTTGACAGGGCGAGGAAACACCATATATTTT
cdr3_aa: CASSTLTGRGNTIYF

j_call: TRBJ1-1
clone_size: NA
v_call: TRBV6-5
d_call: NA
cdr3_nt: TGTGCCAGCAGTTACAGTGAGGCTGAAGCTTTCTTT
cdr3_aa: CASSYSEAEAFF

j_call: TRBJ1-3
clone_size: NA
v_call: TRBV2
d_call: NA
cdr3_nt: TGTGCCAGCAGTGGAATGGGAAACACCATATATTTT
cdr3_aa: CASSGMGNTIYF

j_call: TRBJ2-6
clone_size: NA
v_call: TRBV19
d_call: TRBD1
cdr3_nt: TGTGCCAGTAGTGGCCGGGACAGGGGCATGAACACTGAAGCTTTC
cdr3_aa: CASSGRDRGMNTEAF

j_call: TRBJ1-1
clone_size: NA
v_call: TRBV12-3/TRBV12-4
d_call: TRBD1
cdr3_nt: TGTGCCAGCAGTAGGACAGGGGTCATGAACACTGAAGCTTTCTTT
cdr3_aa: CASSRTGVMNTEAFF

j_call: TRBJ1-5
clone_size: many
v_call: TRBV4-2
d_call: NA
cdr3_nt: TGTGCCAGCAGCCAAGTAGGGGTGAGCAATCAGCCCCAGCATTTT
cdr3_aa: CASSQVGVSNQPQHF

j_call: TRBJ2-5
clone_size: NA
v_call: TRBV12-3/TRBV12-4
d_call: NA
cdr3_nt: TGTGCCAGCAGTTCCTCGGACAGTTTCCAAGAGACCCAGTACTTC
cdr3_aa: CASSSSDSFQETQYF

j_call: TRBJ1-5
clone_size: many
v_call: TRBV20-1
d_call: NA
cdr3_nt: TGCAGTGCGACTCAGGGGTTAGGCAATCAGCCCCAGCATTTT
cdr3_aa: CSATQGLGNQPQHF

j_call: TRBJ1-5
clone_size: many
v_call: TRBV13
d_call: NA
cdr3_nt: TGTGCCAGCAGCCCTCCCCAGCCCCAGCATTTT
cdr3_aa: CASSPPQPQHF

j_call: TRBJ2-2
clone_size: NA
v_call: TRBV9
d_call: TRBD1
cdr3_nt: TGTGCCAGCGGTGAGACATGGGGACAGGGGAACACCGGGGAGCTGTTTTTT
cdr3_aa: CASGETWGQGNTGELFF

j_call: TRBJ2-7
clone_size: few
v_call: TRBV7-9
d_call: NA
cdr3_nt: TGTGCCAGCAGCCTGGGGTCGACAGTCGGGTACTTC
cdr3_aa: CASSLGSTVGYF

j_call: TRBJ2-6
clone_size: NA
v_call: TRBV7-9
d_call: NA
cdr3_nt: TGTGCCAGCAGGATGGGGGCCGACTCTGGGGTCAACGTCCTGACTTTC
cdr3_aa: CASRMGADSGVNVLTF

j_call: TRBJ2-7
clone_size: many
v_call: TRBV7-3
d_call: TRBD2
cdr3_nt: TGTGCCAGCAGCCGTAGCGGGACCCCCTACGAGCAGTACTTC
cdr3_aa: CASSRSGTPYEQYF

j_call: TRBJ2-5
clone_size: NA
v_call: TRBV7-3
d_call: NA
cdr3_nt: TGTGCCAGCAGCAACTCTAGACACGGGACCCAGTACTTC
cdr3_aa: CASSNSRHGTQYF

j_call: TRBJ2-7
clone_size: many
v_call: TRBV7-9
d_call: NA
cdr3_nt: TGTGCCAGCAGCCCCCCCCACGGGAGTCAAGAGCAGTACTTC
cdr3_aa: CASSPPHGSQEQYF

j_call: TRBJ1-2
clone_size: many
v_call: TRBV15
d_call: NA
cdr3_nt: TGTGCCACCAGCAGCACAGCTAACTATGGCTACACCTTC
cdr3_aa: CATSSTANYGYTF